Listed here are 6 T cell receptor beta chains from one sample, sequenced in a study of T-cell reconstitution after alpha-beta-depleted transplantation in children. Unique molecular identifiers were incorporated during preparation of the TCRbeta library. TCRdb re-called the PCR reads through MiXCR, storing one row per CDR3 protein. The sample holds fewer than 150,000 distinct CDR3 sequences; more than 20% are singletons and the top ten take roughly a tenth. The sample in question was PBMCs, mostly from graft donor cells, obtained 180 days after TCRalphabeta/CD19-depleted stem cell transplant. The receptors derive from a male patient between 2 and 10 years old who had a stem cell transplant for chronic granulomatous disease, so the T cells may come from the graft donor.

By share, this clonotype counts as medium-sized. The chain is built from TRBV12-3 or TRBV12-4 and TRBJ2-3; no clear D. V was trimmed by 3 bases and J by 3 bases, leaving 4 bases between them. The CDR3 has 12 amino acids. Here the CDR3 DNA reads TGTGCCAGCAGTTTGAGAACAGATACGCAGTATTTT. This sequence encodes CASSLRTDTQYF.

This clonotype was seen many times. The chain links TRBV6-2 or TRBV6-3 to TRBJ2-1; 10 bases align to TRBD2. V dropped 10 bases and J dropped 5; count of bases not matched to a gene: 14. From germline, CDR1 is MNHEY and CDR2 SVGEGT. CDR3 length: 16 residues. The CDR3 nucleotides read TGTGCCACCAACTCCCAACGCCTAGCGGGGGACAATGAGCAGTTCTTC. Its translation is CATNSQRLAGDNEQFF.

This clonotype was counted many times. The chain recombines TRBV6-1 with TRBJ2-7, with a weak D call TRBD2 (6 bases). The ends were cut back, 6 bases at V and 1 base at J, with 10 bases in the middle. The CDR3 is made up of 13 amino acids. The germline V gene encodes CDR1 MNHNS and CDR2 SASEGT. The CDR3 sequence: CASRNGGSYEQYF. In nucleotides, the CDR3 is TGTGCCAGCAGGAATGGAGGGTCCTACGAGCAGTACTTC.

This clonotype occurred many times. CDR3 residues: CASSTVSGSYEQYF. CDR3 bases: TGTGCCAGCAGCACCGTCAGCGGGAGTTACGAGCAGTACTTC. This chain connects TRBV3-1 to TRBJ2-7; 8 positions match TRBD2. The length of the CDR3 is 14 residues. The V segment lost 5 bases and the J segment 4 bases; nucleotides outside the gene matches: 7. Germline CDR1 reads LGHDT; CDR2 reads YNNKEL (reference sequence).

This clonotype was seen many times. This sequence joins TRBV18 and TRBJ2-1, with a tentative D call TRBD2 (6 bases). The CDR3 length is 16 residues. V gave up 6 bases and J gave up 0 bases, with 15 bases separating them. Germline V gene sequence: CDR1 KGHSH, CDR2 LQKENI. The CDR3 region is CASSYITGSSYNEQFF. The CDR3 DNA is TGTGCCAGCTCGTACATCACCGGGAGCTCCTACAATGAGCAGTTCTTC.

The sample holds a few counts of this clonotype. This chain links TRBV7-8 with TRBJ2-1; D ambiguous. The V gene lost 1 base and the J gene lost 10 bases, with 8 bases spanning the gap. CDR3 length equals 12 residues. Germline CDR1 is SGHVS and CDR2 is FQNEAQ. The CDR3 nucleotides read TGTGCCAGCAGCTTAGACCTCGAGGAGCAGTTCTTC. Translating it yields CASSLDLEEQFF.